One T cell receptor beta chain is described in this entry. This clone's antigen is unknown. It has no much larger one-base neighbor in the sample; base qualities were not kept. Each collaborating institution followed its own protocols to collect whole blood in K2EDTA tubes. For TCRbeta analysis, collaborators shipped samples as frozen whole blood, isolated PBMCs, or DNA extracted from either of those sample types. Trimming takes 4 bases off V and 7 bases off J; junction bases not matched to a gene: 13. From the germline V gene, CDR1 is SGHRS and CDR2 is YFSETQ. Including cysteine and phenylalanine, the CDR3 has 15 amino acids. The sequence is cut down to CDR3 DNA, 45 bases in frame from base 1. TCRbeta CDR3 regions were amplified from genomic DNA by means of the immunoSEQ Assay, a bias-controlled multiplex PCR. The paper's data handling went like this. The number of nucleated cells in each sample was estimated by amplification of reference gene primers within the assay. To quantify the absolute abundance of each unique TCRbeta CDR3 rearrangement, sequence reads were collapsed and filtered. For each sample, productive Simpson clonality was calculated as the square root of Simpson's diversity index across productive rearrangements. TCRdb's version of the immuneACCESS table is confined to in-frame rearrangements and falls short of the full clone set. An unresolved V gene accounts for under half of the shortfall where checked; the remainder is of unknown origin. V, J and clone size are those of that table, while D and trimming were read from the DNA. The sample table contains 200,000 to 250,000 clones; only one count was recorded for 80% of them. 4.5% to 7% of the sample comes from the top ten.

This entry belongs to a study of blood T cell repertoires in COVID-19 (dated by TCRdb to the early 2020s). About the study as a whole: Samples from collaborators originated in the United States, Italy and Spain and spanned both the acute and convalescent phases of COVID-19. Nearly every sample came with metadata listing a de-identified subject ID, COVID-19 status, age in years and sex. The material from the prospective study consisted of cDNA or gDNA derived from T cells, B-cell-depleted T cells, or PBMCs. Samples were obtained from the ongoing ImmuneRACE study (first 160 participants) and from about 1,300 subjects provided by 6 global collaborators. The repertoires were made available in a free public database intended to serve as a resource for research on the immune response to SARS-CoV-2. Where available, HLA class I and class II types were obtained from metadata supplied by the sample provider rather than from assay-based typing. Deeply sampled blood TCRbeta repertoires from subjects exposed to, actively infected with, or recovered from COVID-19 were included in the dataset.

What the authors observed across the whole study: The quantity of clinical and demographic metadata differed by source and by participant and was supplied without curation.

The source of this sequence is a woman aged 65 to 85 with acute or convalescent COVID-19. Sequenced: peripheral blood. The chain is encoded by TRBV5-1 joined to TRBJ2-7; 8 central bases correspond to TRBD2. The DNA is as follows: TGCGCCAGCAGCCTACCTGTAGCGGGGCCGGGGGAGCAGTACTTC. This encodes CASSLPVAGPGEQYF.